The T cell receptor (beta chain) under discussion was sequenced for a study of CD8+ T cells in alopecia areata. Study at large: Tofacitinib exposure lasted 6 to 18 months, followed by 6 months off drug.

Extraction of RNA preceded its reverse transcription into cDNA, which served as the sequencing template. Sequencing used immunoSEQ multiplex PCR; TCRdb keeps in-frame clones, though not all of them. This sample yields about 150,000 clones, of which 45% to 60% are seen a single time; approximately 19% belongs to the top ten. General observations from the study: Clonality was higher in lesional than normal scalp, especially in alopecia totalis/universalis.

This clone was recorded a few times. The antigen remains undetermined. This likely traces to a read error, being one base from a far larger clone. PBMCs, the starting material, were the source of sorted CD4+ and CD8+ T cells. The CDR3 totals 14 residues. Trimming at V came to 6 bases and at J to 2 bases, leaving 3 bases not matched to a gene. The germline V gene encodes CDR1 SGHDN and CDR2 FVKESK. Sample: CD8+ T cells sorted from blood, taken at week 0. This TCR was sampled from a human donor with alopecia areata. The V call is TRBV14, the J call TRBJ2-3; the match to TRBD2 covers 9 bases. In DNA, the CDR3 is TGTGCCAGCAGTGGCGGGGGGGCCACAGATACGCAGTATTTT. Translated, it gives CASSGGGATDTQYF.